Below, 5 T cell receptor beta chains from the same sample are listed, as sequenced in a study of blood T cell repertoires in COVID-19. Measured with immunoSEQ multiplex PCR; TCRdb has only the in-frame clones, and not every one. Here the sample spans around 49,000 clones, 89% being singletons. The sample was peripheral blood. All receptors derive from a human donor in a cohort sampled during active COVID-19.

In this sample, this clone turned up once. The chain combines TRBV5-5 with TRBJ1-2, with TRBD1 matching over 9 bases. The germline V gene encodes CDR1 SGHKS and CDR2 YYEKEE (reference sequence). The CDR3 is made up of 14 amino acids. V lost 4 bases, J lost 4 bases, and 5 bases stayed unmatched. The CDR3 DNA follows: TGTGCCAGCAGCCCTGGACAGGGGAGCTATGGCTACACCTTC. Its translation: CASSPGQGSYGYTF.

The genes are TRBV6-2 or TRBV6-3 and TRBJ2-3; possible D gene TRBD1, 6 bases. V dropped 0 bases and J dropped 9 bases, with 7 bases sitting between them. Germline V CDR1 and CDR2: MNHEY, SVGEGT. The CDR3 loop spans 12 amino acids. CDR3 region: CASSYSDRTQYF. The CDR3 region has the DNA TGTGCCAGCAGTTACTCCGACAGGACGCAGTATTTT.

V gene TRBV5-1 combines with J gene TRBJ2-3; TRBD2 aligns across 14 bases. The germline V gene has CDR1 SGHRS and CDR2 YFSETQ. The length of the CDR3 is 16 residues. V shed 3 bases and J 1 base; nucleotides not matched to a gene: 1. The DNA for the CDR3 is TGCGCCAGCAGCTCGGGACTAGCGGGGGGCACAGATACGCAGTATTTT. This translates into CASSSGLAGGTDTQYF. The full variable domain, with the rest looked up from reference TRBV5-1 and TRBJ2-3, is KAGVTQTPRYLIKTRGQQVTLSCSPISGHRSVSWYQQTPGQGLQFLFEYFSETQRNKGNFPGRFSGRQFSNSRSEMNVSTLELGDSALYLCASSSGLAGGTDTQYFGPGTRLTVL.

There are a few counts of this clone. The CDR3 protein is CASSQEGHRQGISGANVLTF. The CDR3 DNA reads as TGCGCCAGCAGCCAAGAAGGCCACCGACAGGGAATTTCAGGGGCCAACGTCCTGACTTTC. V is TRBV4-1 and J is TRBJ2-6, with TRBD1 matching 7 bases. With V trimmed by 0 bases and J by 4 bases, 15 bases remained unmatched. CDR1 and CDR2 from the germline V gene are MGHRA and YSYEKL. The CDR3 contains 20 residues.

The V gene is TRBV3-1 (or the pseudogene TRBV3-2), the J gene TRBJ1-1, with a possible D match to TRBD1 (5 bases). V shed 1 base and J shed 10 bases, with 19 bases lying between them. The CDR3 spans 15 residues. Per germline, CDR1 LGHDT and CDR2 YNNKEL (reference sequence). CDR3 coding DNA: TGTGCCAGCAGCCAAGCATCCTCGGGAGGGGTCGTAGCTTTCTTT. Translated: CASSQASSGGVVAFF.